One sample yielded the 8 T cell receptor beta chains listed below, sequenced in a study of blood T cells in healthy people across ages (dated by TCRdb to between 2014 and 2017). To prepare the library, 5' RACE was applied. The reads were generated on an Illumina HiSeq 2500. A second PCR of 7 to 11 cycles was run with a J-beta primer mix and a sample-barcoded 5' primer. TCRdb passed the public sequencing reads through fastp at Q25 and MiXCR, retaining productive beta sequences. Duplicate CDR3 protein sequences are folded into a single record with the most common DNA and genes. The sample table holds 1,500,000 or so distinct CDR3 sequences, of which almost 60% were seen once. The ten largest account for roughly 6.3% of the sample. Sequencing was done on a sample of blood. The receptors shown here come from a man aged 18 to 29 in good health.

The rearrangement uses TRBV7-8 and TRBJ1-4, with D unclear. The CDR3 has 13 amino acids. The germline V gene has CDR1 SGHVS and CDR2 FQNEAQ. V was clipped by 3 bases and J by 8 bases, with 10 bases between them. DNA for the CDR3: TGTGCCAGCAGCTTCACCGGCGGGGAAAAACTGTTTTTT. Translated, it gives CASSFTGGEKLFF.

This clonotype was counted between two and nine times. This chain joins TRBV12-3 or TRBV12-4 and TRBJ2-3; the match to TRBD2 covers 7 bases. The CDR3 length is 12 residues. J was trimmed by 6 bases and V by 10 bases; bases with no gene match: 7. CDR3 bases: TGTGCCACACAAACCGGGGGGGATACGCAGTATTTT. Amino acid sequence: CATQTGGDTQYF.

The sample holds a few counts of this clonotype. In DNA form, the CDR3 reads TGTGCCAGCAGTTCCACTAGAGGGTCGGGGGGTAAGCAGTACTTC. The encoded protein is CASSSTRGSGGKQYF. The chain combines TRBV28 with TRBJ2-7; TRBD2 matches at 7 bases. Germline CDR1 reads MDHEN; CDR2 reads SYDVKM. After removal of 4 bases from V and 8 bases from J, the junction contained 14 bases not matched to a gene. CDR3 length: 15 residues.

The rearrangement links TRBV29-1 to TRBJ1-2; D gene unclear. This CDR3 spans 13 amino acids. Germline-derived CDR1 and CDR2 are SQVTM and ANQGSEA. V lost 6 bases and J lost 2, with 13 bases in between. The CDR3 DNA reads TGCAGCGTAGGGCAGAAACAAAACTATGGCTACACCTTC. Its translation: CSVGQKQNYGYTF.

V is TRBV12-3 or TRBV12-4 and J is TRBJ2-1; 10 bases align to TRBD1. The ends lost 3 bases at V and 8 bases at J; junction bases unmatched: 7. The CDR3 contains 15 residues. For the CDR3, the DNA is TGTGCCAGCAGTTTGGACAGGGGGTCGCACGATGAGCAGTTCTTC. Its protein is CASSLDRGSHDEQFF.

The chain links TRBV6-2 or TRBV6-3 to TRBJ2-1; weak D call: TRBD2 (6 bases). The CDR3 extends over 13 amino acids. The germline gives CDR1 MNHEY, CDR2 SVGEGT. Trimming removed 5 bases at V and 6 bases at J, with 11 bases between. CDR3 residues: CASSDLASNEQFF. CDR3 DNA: TGTGCCAGCAGTGACCTAGCGAGCAATGAGCAGTTCTTC.

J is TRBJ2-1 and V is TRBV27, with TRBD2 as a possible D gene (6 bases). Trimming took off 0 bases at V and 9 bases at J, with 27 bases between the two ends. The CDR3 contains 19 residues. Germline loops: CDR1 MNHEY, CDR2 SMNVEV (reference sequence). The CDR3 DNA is TGTGCCAGCAGTTTATCGTCGTATATGGACGGGAGTAGAAGGGGTGAGCAGTTCTTC. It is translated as CASSLSSYMDGSRRGEQFF.

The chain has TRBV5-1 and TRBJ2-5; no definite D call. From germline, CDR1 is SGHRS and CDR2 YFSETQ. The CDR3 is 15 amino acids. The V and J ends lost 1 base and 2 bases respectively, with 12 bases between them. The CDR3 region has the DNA TGCGCCAGCAGCTTGAGGCCAGGACCGCAAGAGACCCAGTACTTC. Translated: CASSLRPGPQETQYF.